This section outlines one TCR beta chain sequence together with its context. Its antigen remains unidentified. The data stem from a study of CD8 T cells in ankylosing spondylitis. Regarding the study as a whole: Typical of ankylosing spondylitis blood, it appeared, was a TCR beta motif of eight highly homologous variants.

Library preparation for TCR beta used quantitative 5'-RACE with molecular barcodes. TCRdb itself ran the 5' RACE reads through MiXCR, one entry per CDR3 protein. The profile shows about 700,000 distinct CDR3 sequences, around 20% of them singletons. V was pared by 8 bases and J by 8 bases, with 16 bases between. CDR1 is KGHSH, CDR2 LQKENI, per germline. The CDR3 covers 13 residues. The chain has TRBV18 and TRBJ2-1; D perhaps matches TRBD1 (6 bases). The clonotype comes from a male donor with ankylosing spondylitis. The material sequenced was blood, either unsorted or a sorted T cell fraction (not recorded which). CDR3 loop: CASATGNGDEQFF. In nucleotides, the CDR3 is TGTGCCAGCGCTACAGGGAATGGCGATGAGCAGTTCTTC.